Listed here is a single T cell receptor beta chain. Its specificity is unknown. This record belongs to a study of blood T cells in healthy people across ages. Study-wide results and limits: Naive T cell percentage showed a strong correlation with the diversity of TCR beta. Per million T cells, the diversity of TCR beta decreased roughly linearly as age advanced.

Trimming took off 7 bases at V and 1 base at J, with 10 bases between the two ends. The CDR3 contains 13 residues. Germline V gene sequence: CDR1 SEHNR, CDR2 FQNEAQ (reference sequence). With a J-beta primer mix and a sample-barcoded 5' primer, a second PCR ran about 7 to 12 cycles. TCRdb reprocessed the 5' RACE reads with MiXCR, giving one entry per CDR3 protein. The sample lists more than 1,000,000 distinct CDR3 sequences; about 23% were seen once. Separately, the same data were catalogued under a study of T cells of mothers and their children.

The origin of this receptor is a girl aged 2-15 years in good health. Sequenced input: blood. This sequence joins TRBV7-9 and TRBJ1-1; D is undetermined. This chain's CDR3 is CASIPDQNTEAFF. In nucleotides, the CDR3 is TGTGCCAGCATCCCGGACCAGAACACTGAAGCTTTCTTT.